This paragraph covers one T cell receptor beta chain sequence. The target antigen is unknown. This record comes from a study of shared clonotypes between healthy human individuals. Study findings and constraints: Of the naive CD4 clonotypes, approximately 5% were shared across a handful of donors.

Germline CDR1 reads SGDLS; CDR2 reads YYNGEE. The CDR3 is 13 amino acids. V was cut by 0 bases and J by 4 bases, with 8 bases left in between. Authors' data handling: Junction-only sequences without quality scores were provided by ImmunoSEQ, so filtering was different. Profiling relied on immunoSEQ multiplex PCR, and the TCRdb table lists in-frame clones only, not all of them. The V and J calls and the clone size are those of that table, but D and trimming were determined from the DNA. The sample carries a few million clones, almost 96% recorded once. The clonotype comes from a man aged 18 to 35 in good health. This sequence joins TRBV9 and TRBJ2-7; perhaps TRBD1 as D (5 bases). The sample taken for sequencing was naive CD4+ T cells sorted from blood. Subset specified: CD45RA+ positively selected. In DNA form, the CDR3 reads TGTGCCAGCAGCGTAGGTGACAGATACGAGCAGTACTTC. It yields the protein CASSVGDRYEQYF.